This TCR beta chain came from a study of blood T cell repertoires in COVID-19. The CDR3 consists of 17 residues. Per germline, CDR1 LGHNA and CDR2 YNFKEQ. The V and J ends lost 0 bases and 2 bases, in that order; junction bases with no gene match: 5. Here immunoSEQ multiplex PCR was the method, and the copy in TCRdb shows in-frame clones only, minus some. There are more than 85,000 clones in the sample; approximately 82% occur only once, and roughly 7.7% lies in the top ten. What was sequenced was peripheral blood. The chain combines TRBV4-2 with TRBJ1-5; 9 nucleotides match TRBD1. This sequence was found in a woman aged 80 or older with active or convalescent COVID-19. This CDR3 is CASSQEGTGYRNQPQHF. The CDR3 DNA follows: TGTGCCAGCAGCCAAGAAGGGACAGGGTATCGCAATCAGCCCCAGCATTTT.